This T cell receptor (beta chain) was identified in a study of control samples from healthy donors and cancer patients. The V end lost 3 bases, the J end lost 5 bases, and 7 bases lay between the germline ends. Per the germline V gene, CDR1 is KGHSH and CDR2 is LQKENI. CDR3 size: 12 residues. The repertoire was sequenced with immunoSEQ multiplex PCR; TCRdb's copy has only in-frame clones and lacks some. The sample shows around 130,000 clones, roughly 94% of them seen only once. This receptor was identified in a man younger than 45 in good health. The chain uses TRBV18 and TRBJ1-2; possible D gene TRBD1, 6 bases. The sample taken for sequencing was blood. The CDR3 reads CASSPQGYGYTF. As DNA, the CDR3 is TGTGCCAGCTCACCTCAGGGGTATGGCTACACCTTC.